These 5 T cell receptor beta chains were sequenced from one sample in a study of metastatic and nonmetastatic thyroid tumors. From the PCR reads, TCRdb re-called clones with MiXCR. The sample lists 35,000 to 40,000 clones, around 21% occurring once. Each patient went into thyroid surgery without having received any treatment. The sample was blood. The receptors stem from a female donor with papillary thyroid cancer or a benign thyroid nodule (not recorded which). Some clones in this sample may be carry-over from other donors' samples.

The chain combines TRBV19 with TRBJ1-5, with D unclear. Between the trimmed V and J ends, which lost 3 bases and 8 bases, there was a span of 23 bases. CDR1 and CDR2 from the germline V gene are LNHDA and SQIVND (reference sequence). The CDR3 runs to 17 residues. The DNA for the CDR3 is TGTGCCAGTAGTATCCGGGCTCCCCCGGCGGGTAATAAGCCCCAGCATTTT. This encodes CASSIRAPPAGNKPQHF.

This clone was seen many times. The CDR3 sequence is CASTRTGTGDGQYF. Written as DNA, the CDR3 is TGTGCCAGCACCAGAACCGGGACAGGGGACGGGCAGTACTTC. The chain has TRBV5-4 and TRBJ2-7; 10 bases are shared with TRBD1. This CDR3 spans 14 amino acids. V trimming: 6 bases; J trimming: 9 bases; junction bases outside the gene matches: 12. Germline V gene data show CDR1 as SGHNT and CDR2 as YYREEE (reference sequence).

This clone occurred a few times. No conserved phenylalanine or tryptophan is present at the end of the CDR3, so a read error is the likely explanation. The rearrangement joins TRBV6-5 to TRBJ1-2; 7 nucleotides match TRBD1. The CDR3 sequence is 13 residues long. Looked up from germline, CDR1 is MNHEY and CDR2 is SVGAGI. V shed 5 bases, J shed 6 bases, and the junction held 6 bases outside the gene matches. CDR3 nucleotides: TGTGCCAGCAGTAACAGGGGTAGAGATGGCTACACCCTC. This encodes CASSNRGRDGYTL.

The sample holds a few counts of this clone. The rearrangement joins TRBV2 to TRBJ2-2, with D possibly called TRBD1 or TRBD2 (6 bases each). The V end was cut by 7 bases, the J end by 8 bases, with 14 bases between. The CDR3 is 13 residues long. Germline assignment: CDR1 SNHLY and CDR2 FYNNEI. This CDR3 reads CASIGGPTGELFF. The CDR3 DNA sequence: TGTGCCAGCATTGGGGGGCCGACTGGGGAGCTGTTTTTT.

The chain uses TRBV30 and TRBJ1-5; tentatively, D is TRBD1 (6 bases). Germline lookup yields CDR1 GTSNPN and CDR2 SVGIG (reference sequence). The CDR3 runs 13 residues. V was trimmed by 5 bases and J by 3 bases, leaving 11 bases between them. The CDR3, as DNA: TGTGCCTGGGCCCACAGGGACAATCAGCCCCAGCATTTT. Amino acids: CAWAHRDNQPQHF.